This TCR beta chain was sequenced during a study of blood T cell repertoires in COVID-19 (dated by TCRdb to 2020 to 2021). About the investigation overall: The collaborator samples originated in the United States, Italy and Spain and spanned the acute and convalescent phases of COVID-19. The prospective study material was composed of cDNA or gDNA derived from T cells, B-cell-depleted T cells, or PBMCs. Deeply sampled blood TCRbeta repertoires from subjects exposed to, actively infected with, or recovered from COVID-19 were included in the dataset. The repertoires were released in a freely available public database intended as a resource for research on the immune response to SARS-CoV-2. The samples were drawn from two sources: the first 160 participants of the ongoing ImmuneRACE study, and approximately 1,300 subjects contributed by 6 global collaborators. Nearly every sample came with metadata listing a de-identified subject ID, COVID-19 status, age in years and sex. Where available, HLA class I and class II types were obtained from metadata supplied by the sample provider rather than from assay-based typing.

Whole blood was collected in K2EDTA tubes by collaborating institutions according to the institutions' own protocols. For TCRbeta analysis, collaborators shipped samples in one of three forms: frozen whole blood, isolated PBMCs, or DNA extracted from either of those sample types. The study at large found these results: Clinical and demographic metadata were provided uncurated, with the amount varying by source and participant.

TCRbeta CDR3 regions were amplified from genomic DNA using the immunoSEQ Assay, a bias-controlled multiplex PCR. The authors processed their data as follows. The number of nucleated cells in each sample was estimated by amplification of reference gene primers within the assay. To quantify the absolute abundance of each unique TCRbeta CDR3 rearrangement, sequence reads were collapsed and filtered. For each sample, productive Simpson clonality was calculated as the square root of Simpson's diversity index across productive rearrangements. This immuneACCESS table, as held by TCRdb, lists in-frame sequences with V and J called but not all clones. Of the missing ones, under half trace to an unresolved V gene in checked studies; the others have no known cause. V and J calls and clone size follow that table, whereas D and trimming were derived from the DNA. Within this sample are about 160,000 clones, with approximately 84% of them counted one time only. The ten top clones hold 22% of the sample.

With regard to this clone: The target of this receptor is not known. Per-base qualities were not stored, and no clone one base away is much larger.

Trimming removed 0 bases from V and 14 bases from J; the gene matches leave 9 bases unexplained. Including the terminal cysteine and phenylalanine, the CDR3 comprises 14 residues. This entry keeps only the CDR3 DNA: 42 bases, framed from base 1. According to the germline V gene, CDR1 reads SGHRS and CDR2 reads YFSETQ. The source of this sequence is a woman aged 80 or over with acute or convalescent COVID-19. The rearranged chain carries TRBV5-1 and TRBJ2-3; 10 central nucleotides agree with TRBD2. The sequencing input was peripheral blood. The CDR3 region reads CASSLAGASGSWYF. The DNA sequence is as follows: TGCGCCAGCAGCTTGGCCGGGGCTAGCGGGAGCTGGTATTTT.